The source of this T cell receptor (beta chain) is a study of blood T cell repertoires in COVID-19. On the study more broadly: COVID-19 samples from acute and convalescent phases originated in the United States, Italy and Spain. Sample material is recorded as cDNA or gDNA derived from T cells, B-cell-depleted T cells, or PBMCs.

Per the original methods: Counts of nucleated cells, estimated from reference gene primer amplification, were obtained. TCRdb keeps only in-frame clones here, not all; method: immunoSEQ multiplex PCR. V and J calls and clone size are those listed in that table; D and trimming were worked out from the DNA. The sample includes roughly 140,000 clones, approximately 80% seen only once; the top ten take less than 2.5%. Deletions cut 2 bases from V and 6 bases from J, with 11 bases between. Germline V gene data show CDR1 as SEHNR and CDR2 as FQNEAQ (reference sequence). The CDR3 covers 13 residues. The J gene is TRBJ2-7, the V gene TRBV7-9; no clear D. What was sequenced was peripheral blood. The receptor was derived from a woman in her fifties or sixties with acute or convalescent COVID-19. In DNA form, the CDR3 reads TGTGCCAGCAGCTTAATAAAGACTGGCGAGCAGTACTTC. Amino acids: CASSLIKTGEQYF.